This is a list of T cell receptor beta chains from one sample in a study of molecular identifiers for immune sequencing clone quantification. TCRdb re-called the PCR reads with MiXCR, one entry per CDR3 protein. This table has about 640,000 distinct CDR3 sequences, approximately 20% appearing once. The sample comprised naive CD8+ T cells from blood, with Jurkat cell RNA spiked in. The receptor source for this set is a human donor in good health. Some libraries in this study had Jurkat cell RNA spiked in. Both conserved end residues are part of each CDR3. The D gene is left open where the match is weak. A clone size is listed for some rows: how often the clone was seen (once, few, many), or a class if it is expanded.

D gene: .; J gene: TRBJ2-2; CDR3 length: 15; clone size: .; V gene: TRBV28; CDR3 protein: CASSLWGIGTGELFF; CDR3 DNA: TGTGCCAGCAGTTTATGGGGGATCGGCACCGGGGAGCTGTTTTTT
D gene: .; J gene: TRBJ1-5; CDR3 length: 13; clone size: many; V gene: TRBV4-3; CDR3 protein: CASSQDWYGPQHF; CDR3 DNA: TGCGCCAGCAGCCAAGATTGGTATGGGCCCCAGCATTTT
D gene: TRBD2; J gene: TRBJ2-7; CDR3 length: 15; clone size: few; V gene: TRBV20-1; CDR3 protein: CSARQERGASYEQYF; CDR3 DNA: TGCAGTGCTAGACAGGAGCGGGGGGCTTCCTACGAGCAGTACTTC
D gene: .; J gene: TRBJ1-2; CDR3 length: 15; clone size: few; V gene: TRBV4-1; CDR3 protein: CASSQNFLQGGGYTF; CDR3 DNA: TGCGCCAGCAGCCAGAACTTTTTACAGGGCGGAGGCTACACCTTC
D gene: TRBD1; J gene: TRBJ1-6; CDR3 length: 13; clone size: few; V gene: TRBV6-2/TRBV6-3; CDR3 protein: CASSPGGNSPLHF; CDR3 DNA: TGTGCCAGCAGTCCAGGGGGGAATTCACCCCTCCACTTT
D gene: .; J gene: TRBJ2-7; CDR3 length: 15; clone size: .; V gene: TRBV4-3; CDR3 protein: CASSQYRASSHEQYF; CDR3 DNA: TGCGCCAGCAGCCAGTACAGGGCCAGCTCCCACGAGCAGTACTTC
D gene: .; J gene: TRBJ2-7; CDR3 length: 12; clone size: .; V gene: TRBV29-1; CDR3 protein: CSVEDGAGEQYF; CDR3 DNA: TGCAGCGTTGAAGACGGGGCGGGCGAGCAGTACTTC
D gene: .; J gene: TRBJ2-7; CDR3 length: 16; clone size: .; V gene: TRBV19; CDR3 protein: CASAMGEKILSDEQYF; CDR3 DNA: TGTGCCAGTGCAATGGGGGAAAAAATTCTGTCTGACGAGCAGTACTTC
D gene: TRBD1; J gene: TRBJ1-6; CDR3 length: 16; clone size: many; V gene: TRBV23-1; CDR3 protein: CASRGGGQTYNSPLHF; CDR3 DNA: TGCGCCAGCCGCGGGGGGGGACAGACCTATAATTCACCCCTCCACTTT
D gene: TRBD1; J gene: TRBJ2-1; CDR3 length: 15; clone size: many; V gene: TRBV4-3; CDR3 protein: CASSQGTGGGNEQFF; CDR3 DNA: TGCGCCAGCAGCCAAGGGACAGGGGGGGGTAATGAGCAGTTCTTC
D gene: TRBD1; J gene: TRBJ2-7; CDR3 length: 15; clone size: many; V gene: TRBV28; CDR3 protein: CASSLGPGGPYEQYF; CDR3 DNA: TGTGCCAGCAGTCTAGGTCCAGGGGGCCCCTACGAGCAGTACTTC
D gene: TRBD2; J gene: TRBJ2-3; CDR3 length: 16; clone size: many; V gene: TRBV19; CDR3 protein: CASFSGLAGGIDTQYF; CDR3 DNA: TGTGCCAGTTTCTCTGGACTAGCGGGAGGCATAGATACGCAGTATTTT
D gene: .; J gene: TRBJ1-3; CDR3 length: 15; clone size: few; V gene: TRBV4-3; CDR3 protein: CASSQAPGAGNTIYF; CDR3 DNA: TGCGCCAGCAGCCAAGCTCCAGGGGCTGGAAACACCATATATTTT
D gene: .; J gene: TRBJ2-5; CDR3 length: 15; clone size: few; V gene: TRBV4-1; CDR3 protein: CASSPQPGLAETQYF; CDR3 DNA: TGCGCCAGCAGCCCCCAACCAGGGCTTGCAGAGACCCAGTACTTC
D gene: .; J gene: TRBJ2-3; CDR3 length: 15; clone size: .; V gene: TRBV20-1; CDR3 protein: CSARVRGSGTDTQYF; CDR3 DNA: TGCAGTGCTAGAGTAAGAGGGAGCGGCACAGATACGCAGTATTTT
D gene: .; J gene: TRBJ2-7; CDR3 length: 14; clone size: .; V gene: TRBV13; CDR3 protein: CASSFGGQTYERYF; CDR3 DNA: TGTGCCAGCAGCTTTGGGGGCCAGACCTACGAGCGGTACTTC
D gene: TRBD2; J gene: TRBJ2-7; CDR3 length: 12; clone size: many; V gene: TRBV4-1; CDR3 protein: CASSAGGYEQYF; CDR3 DNA: TGTGCCAGCAGCGCGGGGGGGTACGAGCAGTACTTC
D gene: .; J gene: TRBJ1-4; CDR3 length: 14; clone size: few; V gene: TRBV7-9; CDR3 protein: CACSSPTSPGKLFF; CDR3 DNA: TGTGCCTGCAGCTCACCAACCAGCCCTGGAAAACTGTTTTTT
D gene: .; J gene: TRBJ2-1; CDR3 length: 14; clone size: few; V gene: TRBV29-1; CDR3 protein: CSVATGSSYNEQFF; CDR3 DNA: TGCAGCGTCGCCACCGGGAGCTCCTACAATGAGCAGTTCTTC
D gene: TRBD1; J gene: TRBJ2-7; CDR3 length: 14; clone size: few; V gene: TRBV27; CDR3 protein: CASSSDRTYYEQYF; CDR3 DNA: TGTGCCAGCAGTTCGGACAGGACCTACTACGAGCAGTACTTC
D gene: TRBD2; J gene: TRBJ2-3; CDR3 length: 20; clone size: few; V gene: TRBV4-2; CDR3 protein: CASSQEWGARLAGDLDTQYF; CDR3 DNA: TGTGCCAGCAGCCAAGAGTGGGGAGCACGACTAGCGGGAGATCTAGATACGCAGTATTTT
D gene: .; J gene: TRBJ1-6; CDR3 length: 18; clone size: few; V gene: TRBV4-1; CDR3 protein: CASSQDPGSMSYNSPLHF; CDR3 DNA: TGCGCCAGCAGCCAAGATCCCGGGTCGATGTCCTATAATTCACCCCTCCACTTT
D gene: .; J gene: TRBJ2-3; CDR3 length: 15; clone size: .; V gene: TRBV7-2; CDR3 protein: CASSFFSGYTDTQYF; CDR3 DNA: TGTGCCAGCAGCTTCTTTAGCGGCTACACAGATACGCAGTATTTT
D gene: .; J gene: TRBJ2-2; CDR3 length: 13; clone size: many; V gene: TRBV6-4; CDR3 protein: CASSDWNTGELFF; CDR3 DNA: TGTGCCAGCAGTGACTGGAACACCGGGGAGCTGTTTTTT
D gene: .; J gene: TRBJ1-5; CDR3 length: 15; clone size: .; V gene: TRBV9; CDR3 protein: CASSVGGLANQPQHF; CDR3 DNA: TGTGCCAGCAGCGTAGGGGGCTTGGCCAATCAGCCCCAGCATTTT
D gene: .; J gene: TRBJ1-4; CDR3 length: 15; clone size: many; V gene: TRBV2; CDR3 protein: CASSDWGSTNEKLFF; CDR3 DNA: TGTGCCAGCAGTGATTGGGGGTCAACTAATGAAAAACTGTTTTTT
D gene: TRBD2; J gene: TRBJ2-2; CDR3 length: 17; clone size: few; V gene: TRBV4-3; CDR3 protein: CASSQGLSTSGIGELFF; CDR3 DNA: TGCGCCAGCAGCCAAGGATTATCGACTAGCGGAATCGGGGAGCTGTTTTTT
D gene: .; J gene: TRBJ1-1; CDR3 length: 16; clone size: many; V gene: TRBV7-2; CDR3 protein: CASSLHLGGPNTEAFF; CDR3 DNA: TGTGCCAGCAGCTTACACCTGGGAGGGCCGAACACTGAAGCTTTCTTT
D gene: .; J gene: TRBJ2-7; CDR3 length: 15; clone size: .; V gene: TRBV5-5; CDR3 protein: CASSWDVGAGYEQYF; CDR3 DNA: TGTGCCAGCAGCTGGGATGTTGGGGCTGGGTACGAGCAGTACTTC
D gene: .; J gene: TRBJ2-3; CDR3 length: 16; clone size: few; V gene: TRBV7-9; CDR3 protein: CASSLIRGPSTDTQYF; CDR3 DNA: TGTGCCAGCAGCTTAATCAGGGGCCCTAGCACAGATACGCAGTATTTT
D gene: .; J gene: TRBJ2-7; CDR3 length: 14; clone size: many; V gene: TRBV27; CDR3 protein: CASSLSLTAYEQYF; CDR3 DNA: TGTGCCAGCAGTTTATCCTTGACGGCCTACGAGCAGTACTTC
D gene: TRBD2; J gene: TRBJ2-4; CDR3 length: 20; clone size: .; V gene: TRBV11-2; CDR3 protein: CASSLGPGTSGGLAKNIQYF; CDR3 DNA: TGTGCCAGCAGCTTAGGGCCAGGGACTAGCGGGGGCCTAGCCAAAAACATTCAGTACTTC